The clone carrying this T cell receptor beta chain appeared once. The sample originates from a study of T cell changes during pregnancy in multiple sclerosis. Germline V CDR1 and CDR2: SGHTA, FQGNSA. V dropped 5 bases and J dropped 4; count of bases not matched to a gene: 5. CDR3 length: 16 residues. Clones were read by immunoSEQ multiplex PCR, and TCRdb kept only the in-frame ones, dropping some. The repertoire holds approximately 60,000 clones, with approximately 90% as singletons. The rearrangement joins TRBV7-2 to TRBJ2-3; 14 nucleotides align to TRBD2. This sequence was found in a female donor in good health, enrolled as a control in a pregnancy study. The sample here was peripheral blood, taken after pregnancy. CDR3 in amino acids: CASSPRLAGGADTQYF. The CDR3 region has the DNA TGTGCCAGCAGCCCGAGACTAGCGGGAGGGGCAGATACGCAGTATTTT.